This T cell receptor (beta chain) was sequenced for a study of CD8 T cells in Susac syndrome. Study-level results: It was acknowledged by the study that relatively few individuals were included in its TCR sequencing and HLA analysis.

Reverse transcription used about 0.5 to 1 ug RNA and random hexamers. An immunoSEQ multiplex PCR generated amplified TCR beta CDR3 products spanning 54 Vbeta and 13 Jbeta. TCRdb used MiXCR to reprocess the immunoSEQ multiplex PCR reads, holding one entry per CDR3 protein. The repertoire holds about 280,000 distinct CDR3 sequences, with 80% to 90% as singletons. The patients who served as multiple sclerosis controls were treatment-naive and had stable or active relapsing-remitting disease that fulfilled the revised McDonald criteria. Isolation of CD8+ and CD4+ T cells was performed negatively, whereas enrichment of TEMRA cells was done by FACS. V was cut by 2 bases and J by 0 bases, with 11 bases left in between. Per germline, CDR1 MNHEY and CDR2 SMNVEV (reference sequence). The CDR3 loop spans 16 amino acids. Regarding this clonotype: What it recognizes is unknown.

The chain joins TRBV27 to TRBJ1-3; TRBD1 might be the D (5 bases). Sequenced material: CD8+ T cells from PBMCs. This TCR was sampled from a human donor with multiple sclerosis. The CDR3 bases are TGTGCCAGCAGTTTACGGGGGGTCCTCTCTGGAAACACCATATATTTT. It codes for CASSLRGVLSGNTIYF.